These T cell receptor beta chains were read from a single sample in a study of shared clonotypes between healthy human individuals. TCRdb keeps only in-frame clones here, not all; method: immunoSEQ multiplex PCR. Of approximately 1,000,000 clones detected, about four fifths appear once; the ten largest clones hold more than 0.5%. Specimen: memory CD4+ T cells from PBMCs. The source of these receptors is a man in his late teens or twenties in good health. Some clones in this sample may be carry-over from other donors' samples. Each CDR3 is given without its conserved first and last residue.

J gene | V gene | CDR3 protein
TRBJ2-7 | TRBV27 | ASSFRGLAEQY
TRBJ1-2 | TRBV28 | ASSGSAGSYGYT
TRBJ2-3 | TRBV2 | ASRRQGTDTQY
TRBJ2-5 | TRBV28 | ASSFAGGLETQY
TRBJ1-5 | TRBV2 | ASSADHNNQPQH
TRBJ1-2 | TRBV5-1 | ASSSRSPPGYGYT
TRBJ1-4 | TRBV6-5 | ASSYSIGQGEKLF
TRBJ2-1 | TRBV7-3 | ASSEVGTSGRNEQF
TRBJ1-1 | TRBV2 | ASSVIAGTPEEAF
TRBJ1-2 | TRBV18 | ASSQDRHRGYT
TRBJ2-7 | TRBV4-1 | ASSQDGTPPAYEQY
TRBJ2-7 | TRBV28 | ASSSPGTVSYEQY
TRBJ1-2 | TRBV28 | ASSFGGRNGYT
TRBJ2-1 | TRBV11-3 | ASSPGQGSEQF